This TCR beta chain was recorded in a study of cytomegalovirus exposure and HLA in healthy donors. Study at large: From donors who were HLA-typed, an early data release held 81 million or so unique TCRs.

CDR1 is MGHRA, CDR2 YSYEKL, per germline. The CDR3 is made up of 16 amino acids. V lost 0 bases and J lost 5; bases outside the gene matches: 6. Primers for the PCR totalled 60 Vbeta and 13 Jbeta. Here immunoSEQ multiplex PCR was the method, and the copy in TCRdb shows in-frame clones only, minus some. The sample lists over 100,000 clones, 63% occurring once. As for this clone: Antigen specificity is unknown.

Study observations and caveats: TCR beta sequences reportedly predicted the HLA-A and HLA-B alleles of most subjects accurately. When analyzed later, the rates of TCR association showed variation by HLA locus, with DRB1 the most and HLA-C the fewest. Most TCRs appeared rarely, but some public TCRs recurred in many donors.

Source material: PBMCs. The source is a human donor in good health. The chain uses TRBV4-1 and TRBJ1-5; 8 bases fit TRBD1. The DNA of the CDR3 is TGCGCCAGCAGCCAAGATGGGACAGGAAACTATCAGCCCCAGCATTTT. Amino acids: CASSQDGTGNYQPQHF.